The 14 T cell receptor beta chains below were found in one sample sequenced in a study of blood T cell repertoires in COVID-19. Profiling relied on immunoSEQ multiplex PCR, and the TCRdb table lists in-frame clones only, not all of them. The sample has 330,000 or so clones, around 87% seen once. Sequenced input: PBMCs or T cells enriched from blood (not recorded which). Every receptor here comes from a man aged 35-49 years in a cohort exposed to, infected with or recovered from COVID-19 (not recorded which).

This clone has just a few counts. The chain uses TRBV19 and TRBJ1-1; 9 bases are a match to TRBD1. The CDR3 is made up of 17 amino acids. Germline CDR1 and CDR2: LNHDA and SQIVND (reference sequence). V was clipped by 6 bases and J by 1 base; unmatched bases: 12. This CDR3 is CASRNAGQGRGNTEAFF. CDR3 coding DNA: TGTGCCAGTAGAAATGCGGGACAGGGTAGGGGGAACACTGAAGCTTTCTTT.

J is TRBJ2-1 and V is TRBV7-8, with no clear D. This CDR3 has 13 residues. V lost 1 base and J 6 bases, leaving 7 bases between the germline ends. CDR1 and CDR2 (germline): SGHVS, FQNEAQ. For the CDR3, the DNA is TGTGCCAGCAGCTTAGAAAGCCCCAATGAGCAGTTCTTC. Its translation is CASSLESPNEQFF.

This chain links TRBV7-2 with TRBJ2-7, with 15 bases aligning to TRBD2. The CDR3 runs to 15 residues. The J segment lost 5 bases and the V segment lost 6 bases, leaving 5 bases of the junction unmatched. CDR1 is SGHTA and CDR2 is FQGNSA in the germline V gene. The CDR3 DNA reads TGTGCCAGCAGGTCGGGACTAGCGGGAGGTAACGAGCAGTACTTC. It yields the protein CASRSGLAGGNEQYF.

The CDR3 DNA follows: TGTGCCAGTAGTCTTAAACCCCCGGGACAGAAGAGCTCTGGAAACACCATATATTTT. Translating it yields CASSLKPPGQKSSGNTIYF. V is TRBV19 and J is TRBJ1-3; 7 positions agree with TRBD1. CDR1 is LNHDA and CDR2 is SQIVND in the germline V gene (reference sequence). V dropped 5 bases and J dropped 0; count of bases not matched to a gene: 16. This CDR3 is 19 amino acids long.

Written as DNA, the CDR3 is TGTGCCAGCAGTGAATTGAGAACAGGGCTGAGCTCTGGAAACACCATATATTTT. It specifies CASSELRTGLSSGNTIYF. This chain connects TRBV25-1 to TRBJ1-3, with D perhaps TRBD1 (6 bases). V was clipped by 1 base and J by 0 bases, with 16 bases between them. Germline lookup yields CDR1 MGHDK and CDR2 SYGVNS. There are 18 residues in the CDR3.

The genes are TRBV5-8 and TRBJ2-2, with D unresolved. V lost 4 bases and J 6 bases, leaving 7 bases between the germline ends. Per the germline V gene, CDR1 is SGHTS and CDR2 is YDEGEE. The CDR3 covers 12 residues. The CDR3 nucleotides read TGTGCCAGCAGCCCCCTATCCGGGGAGCTGTTTTTT. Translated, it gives CASSPLSGELFF.

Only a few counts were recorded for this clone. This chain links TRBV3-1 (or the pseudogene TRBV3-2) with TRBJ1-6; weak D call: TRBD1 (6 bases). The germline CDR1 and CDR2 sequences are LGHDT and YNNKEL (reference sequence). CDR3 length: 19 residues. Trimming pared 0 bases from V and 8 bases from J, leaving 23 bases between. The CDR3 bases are TGTGCCAGCAGCCAAGATTCCGGTCCGGGGGGCTGGATAGATTCACCCCTCCACTTT. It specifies CASSQDSGPGGWIDSPLHF.

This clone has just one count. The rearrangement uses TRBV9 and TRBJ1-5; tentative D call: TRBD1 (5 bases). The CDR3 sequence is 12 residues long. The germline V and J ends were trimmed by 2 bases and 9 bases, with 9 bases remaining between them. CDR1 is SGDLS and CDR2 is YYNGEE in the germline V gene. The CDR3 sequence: CASSVLGGPQHF. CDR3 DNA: TGTGCCAGCAGCGTTTTGGGGGGGCCCCAGCATTTT. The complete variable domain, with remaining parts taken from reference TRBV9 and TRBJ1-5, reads DSGVTQTPKHLITATGQRVTLRCSPRSGDLSVYWYQQSLDQGLQFLIQYYNGEERAKGNILERFSAQQFPDLHSELNLSSLELGDSALYFCASSVLGGPQHFGDGTRLSIL.

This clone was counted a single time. In nucleotides, the CDR3 is TGTGCCAGCAGCCATGCAGGCTCTAATGAAAAACTGTTTTTT. It is translated as CASSHAGSNEKLFF. V usage is TRBV3-1 (or the pseudogene TRBV3-2) and J usage is TRBJ1-4; D not certain. The length of the CDR3 is 14 residues. Trimming stripped 3 bases from V and 3 bases from J, with 8 bases between. The V gene's germline CDR1 is LGHDT and CDR2 YNNKEL (reference sequence).

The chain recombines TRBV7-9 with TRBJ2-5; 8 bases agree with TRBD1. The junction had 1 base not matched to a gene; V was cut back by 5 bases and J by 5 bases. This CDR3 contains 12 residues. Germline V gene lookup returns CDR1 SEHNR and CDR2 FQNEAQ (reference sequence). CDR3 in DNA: TGTGCCAGCAGCAGGACAGGGGAGACCCAGTACTTC. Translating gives CASSRTGETQYF.

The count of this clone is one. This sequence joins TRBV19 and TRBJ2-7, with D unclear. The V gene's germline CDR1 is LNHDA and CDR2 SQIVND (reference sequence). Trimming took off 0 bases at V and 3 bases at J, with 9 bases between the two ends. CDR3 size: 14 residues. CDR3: CASSIEMGIYEQYF. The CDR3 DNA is TGTGCCAGTAGTATAGAAATGGGCATCTACGAGCAGTACTTC.

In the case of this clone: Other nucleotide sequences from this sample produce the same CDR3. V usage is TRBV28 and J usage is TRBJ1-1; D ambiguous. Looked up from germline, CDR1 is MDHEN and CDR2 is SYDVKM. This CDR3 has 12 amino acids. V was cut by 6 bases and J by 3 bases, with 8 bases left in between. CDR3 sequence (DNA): TGTGCCAGCAGCCTGGGAGACACTGAAGCTTTCTTT. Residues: CASSLGDTEAFF. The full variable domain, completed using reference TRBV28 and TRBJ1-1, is DVKVTQSSRYLVKRTGEKVFLECVQDMDHENMFWYRQDPGLGLRLIYFSYDVKMKEKGDIPEGYSVSREKKERFSLILESASTNQTSMYLCASSLGDTEAFFGQGTRLTVV.

In DNA, the CDR3 is TGCGCCAGCAGCCGAGCGGACAGTACCTACGAGCAGTACTTC. It is translated as CASSRADSTYEQYF. The chain joins TRBV4-1 to TRBJ2-7, with a weak D call TRBD1 (6 bases). The CDR3 is 14 residues long. The germline gives CDR1 MGHRA, CDR2 YSYEKL. The V end lost 4 bases, the J end lost 2 bases, and 12 bases lay between the germline ends.

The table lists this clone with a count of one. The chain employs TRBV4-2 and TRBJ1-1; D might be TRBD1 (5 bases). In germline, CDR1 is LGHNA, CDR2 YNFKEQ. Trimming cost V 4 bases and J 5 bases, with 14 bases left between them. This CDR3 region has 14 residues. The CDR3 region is CASSRGGAGTEAFF. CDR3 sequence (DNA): TGTGCCAGCAGCCGGGGAGGGGCTGGAACTGAAGCTTTCTTT.